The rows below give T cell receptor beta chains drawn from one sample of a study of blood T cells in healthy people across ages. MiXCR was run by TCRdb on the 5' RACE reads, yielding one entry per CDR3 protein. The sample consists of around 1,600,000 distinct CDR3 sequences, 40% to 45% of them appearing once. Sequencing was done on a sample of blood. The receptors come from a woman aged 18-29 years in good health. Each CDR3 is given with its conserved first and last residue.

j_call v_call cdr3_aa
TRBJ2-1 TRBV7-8 CASSPELINNEQFF
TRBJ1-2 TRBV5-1 CASSWDRPDYGYTF
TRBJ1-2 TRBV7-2 CASSSPRGNYGYTF
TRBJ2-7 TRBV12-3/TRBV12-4 CASSLGFRDALSYEQYF
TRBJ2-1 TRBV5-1 CASRVGDREPQFF
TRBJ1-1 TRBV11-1 CASRSRPGNTEAFF
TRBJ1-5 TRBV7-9 CASSLTGEQPQHF
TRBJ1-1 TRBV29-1 CSVYSEGNTEAFF
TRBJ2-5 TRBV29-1 CSVTGLAGVETQYF
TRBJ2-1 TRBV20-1 CSARDPTGGATNEQFF
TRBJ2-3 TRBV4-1 CASSQAGLAGGTDTQYF
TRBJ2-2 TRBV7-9 CASSLSAATGELFF
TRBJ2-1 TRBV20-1 CSARDQLAGPLSRGDEQFF
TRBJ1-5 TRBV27 CASSLRSGDSNQPQHF
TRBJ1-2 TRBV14 CASSQVNRNDGYTF
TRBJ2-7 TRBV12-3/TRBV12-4 CASSLAGQSYEQYF
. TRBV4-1 CASSQAGQGYEQYF
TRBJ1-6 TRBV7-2 CASSLLSGPNSPLHF
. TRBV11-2 CASSQWPLPPYEQYF
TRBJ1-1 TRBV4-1 CASSQDLRGQRNTEAFF
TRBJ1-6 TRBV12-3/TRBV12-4 CASSRAGTGFNSPLHF
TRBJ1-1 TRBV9 CASSPGGGASGWAFF
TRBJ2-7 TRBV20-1 CSAPGDYSYEQYF
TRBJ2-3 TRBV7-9 CASHDPLGAVTDTQYF
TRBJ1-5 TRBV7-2 CASSLVAAWSNQPQHF
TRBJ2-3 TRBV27 CASSLTSGVVDTQYF
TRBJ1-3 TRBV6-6 CASSTRGDGNTIYF
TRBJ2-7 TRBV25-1 CASSDYSRGVEQYF
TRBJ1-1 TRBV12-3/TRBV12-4 CASSLQGLNTEAFF
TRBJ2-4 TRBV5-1 CASSLGGQQNIQYF
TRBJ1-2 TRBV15 CATSRAGTYGYTF
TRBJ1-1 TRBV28 CASGFISEAFF
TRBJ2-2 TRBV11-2 CASSLVGFGELFF
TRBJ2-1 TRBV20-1 CSARDPSYNEQFF
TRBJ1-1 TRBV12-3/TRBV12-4 CASSRGQGADTEAFF
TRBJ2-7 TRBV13 CASSLAGLVQSYEQYF
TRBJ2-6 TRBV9 CASSASGTASSGANVLTF
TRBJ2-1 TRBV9 CASEPGQAAFSDEQFF
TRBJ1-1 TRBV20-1 CSARDWGIRNTEAFF
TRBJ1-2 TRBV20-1 CSAALTRTYGYTF
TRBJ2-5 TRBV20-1 CSARDLKTSGGVETQYF
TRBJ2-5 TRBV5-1 CASSSGTGQETQYF
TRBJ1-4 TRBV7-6 CASSLAIGRNNEKLFF
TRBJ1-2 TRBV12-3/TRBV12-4 CASSFRANGDTF
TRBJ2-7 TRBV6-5 CASRPPLGYEQYF
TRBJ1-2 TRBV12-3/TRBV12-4 CASSSTRTGGLSGYTF
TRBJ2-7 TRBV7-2 CASSLEVAGSYEQYF
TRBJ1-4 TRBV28 CASSPEGARNEKLFF
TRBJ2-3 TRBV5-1 CASSLDTSGIRYF
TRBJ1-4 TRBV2 CASSGDEKLFF
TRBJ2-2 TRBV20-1 CSARGLNTGELFF